This is a list of T cell receptor beta chains from one sample in a study of Ad26.COV2.S vaccination and SARS-CoV-2 variants. Generated by immunoSEQ multiplex PCR, the TCRdb table keeps only in-frame clones and is missing some. The sample shows hundreds of thousands of clones, 80% to 90% of them seen only once. Sequencing was performed on peripheral blood, taken in a trial of Ad26.COV2.S vaccine versus placebo. The receptors derive from a person between 18 and 59 years old who received the Ad26.COV2.S COVID-19 vaccine or a placebo. Both conserved end residues are part of each CDR3. The D gene is left open where the match is weak. Size values are once, few and many counts, or a class for expanded clones, and some rows have none.

clone_size j_call v_call d_call cdr3_length cdr3_aa cdr3_nt
NA TRBJ2-1 TRBV30 NA 11 CAWSGISEQFF TGTGCCTGGAGTGGCATCTCTGAGCAGTTCTTC
NA TRBJ1-1 TRBV18 NA 17 CASSPAEGAYMNTEAFF TGTGCCAGCTCACCAGCTGAAGGCGCCTACATGAACACTGAAGCTTTCTTT
NA TRBJ2-7 TRBV2 NA 13 CASSGGRAYEQYF TGTGCCAGCAGTGGAGGGCGGGCCTACGAGCAGTACTTC
NA TRBJ2-7 TRBV18 NA 13 CASSPASLYEQYF TGTGCCAGCTCACCGGCCAGCCTATACGAGCAGTACTTC
once TRBJ2-7 TRBV7-6 NA 14 CASSLSGAPYEQYF TGTGCCAGCAGCTTATCTGGGGCCCCCTACGAGCAGTACTTC
NA TRBJ2-3 TRBV24-1 NA 13 CATSDPSTDTQYF TGTGCCACCAGTGATCCAAGCACAGATACGCAGTATTTT
NA TRBJ2-3 TRBV7-2 NA 17 CASSPYLGGRGTDTQYF TGTGCCAGCAGCCCCTACTTGGGGGGGCGAGGCACAGATACGCAGTATTTT
NA TRBJ1-5 TRBV7-8 NA 14 CASSLARSNQPQHF TGTGCCAGCAGCTTAGCGCGGTCAAATCAGCCCCAGCATTTT
NA TRBJ2-3 TRBV7-9 TRBD2 16 CASSLVAGGVWDTQYF TGTGCCAGCAGCTTAGTAGCGGGAGGGGTCTGGGATACGCAGTATTTT
NA TRBJ1-1 TRBV13 NA 15 CASSLLGAGLAEAFF TGTGCCAGCAGCTTATTGGGGGCGGGCCTCGCTGAAGCTTTCTTT
NA TRBJ2-3 TRBV5-1 NA 16 CASSLGGTSRGDTQYF TGCGCCAGCAGCTTGGGGGGGACCTCGAGGGGAGATACGCAGTATTTT
few TRBJ1-2 TRBV5-6 NA 15 CASSGRDGKNYGYTF TGTGCCAGCAGCGGCCGGGACGGCAAGAACTATGGCTACACCTTC
NA TRBJ1-1 TRBV11-2 NA 14 CASSSHEGNTEAFF TGTGCCAGCAGCTCCCACGAGGGAAACACTGAAGCTTTCTTT
NA TRBJ1-3 TRBV6-5 NA 15 CASSYSLGSGNTIYF TGTGCCAGCAGTTACTCGCTGGGTTCTGGAAACACCATATATTTT
NA TRBJ2-7 TRBV6-6 NA 12 CASKRASYEQYF TGTGCCAGCAAGCGGGCCTCCTACGAGCAGTACTTC
NA TRBJ2-1 TRBV5-1 TRBD2 15 CASSLPGGPGNEQFF TGCGCCAGCAGCTTGCCGGGAGGGCCGGGCAATGAGCAGTTCTTC
NA TRBJ1-2 TRBV30 TRBD1 13 CAWSSQGARGYTF TGTGCCTGGAGTTCCCAGGGGGCGCGGGGCTACACCTTC
NA TRBJ1-5 TRBV5-6 NA 12 CASSPGNQPQHF TGTGCCAGCAGCCCAGGGAATCAGCCCCAGCATTTT
once TRBJ1-2 TRBV24-1 NA 12 CATSDPPYGYTF TGTGCCACCAGTGATCCCCCATATGGCTACACCTTC
NA TRBJ1-4 TRBV5-4 TRBD1 15 CASSIWDSVDEKLFF TGTGCCAGCAGTATTTGGGACAGTGTCGATGAAAAACTGTTTTTT
NA TRBJ2-3 TRBV7-9 NA 12 CASSYGPDTQYF TGTGCCAGCAGCTACGGGCCAGATACGCAGTATTTT
once TRBJ2-3 TRBV20-1 TRBD2 11 CSASGLAGEYF TGCAGTGCTAGCGGACTAGCAGGAGAGTATTTT
NA TRBJ2-2 TRBV24-1 NA 15 CATSDLPGDTGELFF TGTGCCACCAGTGATTTGCCAGGGGATACCGGGGAGCTGTTTTTT
NA TRBJ2-7 TRBV18 TRBD2 15 CASSPTGTSGYEQYF TGTGCCAGCTCACCCACCGGGACTAGCGGCTACGAGCAGTACTTC
once TRBJ2-2 TRBV6-4 TRBD1 14 CASRPGQYTGELFF TGTGCCAGCAGACCGGGACAGTACACCGGGGAGCTGTTTTTT
NA TRBJ2-2 TRBV3-1/TRBV3-2 TRBD2 15 CASSPSGTYTGELFF TGTGCCAGCAGTCCTAGCGGGACCTACACCGGGGAGCTGTTTTTT
NA TRBJ1-2 TRBV29-1 NA 13 CSSKGGRDYGYTF TGCAGTTCTAAGGGGGGCAGGGACTATGGCTACACCTTC
NA TRBJ1-4 TRBV7-8 TRBD1 16 CASSQGQAPTNEKLFF TGTGCCAGCAGCCAGGGACAGGCCCCAACTAATGAAAAACTGTTTTTT
NA TRBJ2-3 TRBV4-2 NA 16 CASSQDSSDRTDTQYF TGTGCCAGCAGCCAGGATTCTAGCGACCGCACAGATACGCAGTATTTT
NA TRBJ1-1 TRBV6-5 NA 12 CASLRGVGEAFF TGTGCCAGTCTTAGGGGAGTCGGTGAAGCTTTCTTT
few TRBJ1-1 TRBV6-5 NA 11 CASSYRREAFF TGTGCCAGCAGTTACAGGCGTGAAGCTTTCTTT
NA TRBJ1-2 TRBV18 NA 16 CASSPNPTGPYYGYTF TGTGCCAGCTCACCAAACCCTACAGGACCCTACTATGGCTACACCTTC
NA TRBJ1-4 TRBV5-4 NA 14 CASSPGPWEEKLFF TGTGCCAGCAGCCCCGGGCCCTGGGAAGAAAAACTGTTTTTT
NA TRBJ2-2 TRBV10-3 TRBD2 18 CAISGGLAGTTNTGELFF TGTGCCATCAGTGGGGGCCTAGCGGGGACAACGAACACCGGGGAGCTGTTTTTT
NA TRBJ1-1 TRBV18 TRBD1 14 CASSSKGARTEAFF TGTGCCAGCTCATCAAAGGGGGCTAGAACTGAAGCTTTCTTT
NA TRBJ2-7 TRBV6-5 TRBD2 14 CASRTPGLVHEQYF TGTGCCAGCAGAACCCCGGGACTAGTCCACGAGCAGTACTTC
NA TRBJ2-7 TRBV6-5 NA 14 CASSYLGGSYEQYF TGTGCCAGCAGTTACTTAGGAGGCTCCTACGAGCAGTACTTC
NA TRBJ1-6 TRBV27 TRBD1 14 CASSSDRVNSPLHF TGTGCCAGCAGTTCCGACAGGGTGAATTCACCCCTCCACTTT
NA TRBJ1-2 TRBV20-1 TRBD1 13 CSASPETGYGYTF TGCAGTGCTAGTCCCGAGACAGGGTATGGCTACACCTTC
NA TRBJ2-2 TRBV6-6 TRBD1 17 CASSPTGQGRNTGELFF TGTGCCAGCAGTCCAACGGGACAGGGTAGGAACACCGGGGAGCTGTTTTTT
once TRBJ2-7 TRBV5-1 NA 13 CASSEWTTSEQYF TGCGCCAGCAGTGAATGGACTACGTCTGAGCAGTACTTC
NA TRBJ1-1 TRBV5-5 NA 14 CASSFLGEDTEAFF TGTGCCAGCAGCTTTCTGGGGGAAGACACTGAAGCTTTCTTT
NA TRBJ1-1 TRBV6-5 NA 11 CASSYGGGAFF TGTGCCAGCAGTTACGGGGGCGGTGCTTTCTTT
NA TRBJ1-5 TRBV6-9 NA 16 CASSYYRQLSNQPQHF TGTGCCAGCAGTTATTATAGACAGCTTAGCAATCAGCCCCAGCATTTT
NA TRBJ2-2 TRBV4-2 NA 17 CASSPALDYINTGELFF TGTGCCAGCAGCCCGGCTTTGGACTACATTAACACCGGGGAGCTGTTTTTT
few TRBJ1-2 TRBV29-1 NA 15 CSVRARGGSSYGYTF TGCAGCGTCCGGGCACGAGGAGGGTCGAGTTATGGCTACACCTTC
NA TRBJ2-1 TRBV10-3 NA 15 CAISEVNSGYNEQFF TGTGCCATCAGTGAGGTAAACTCGGGTTACAATGAGCAGTTCTTC
NA TRBJ2-1 TRBV29-1 TRBD2 15 CSALPLAGNYNEQFF TGCAGCGCCCTACCACTAGCGGGGAACTACAATGAGCAGTTCTTC
NA TRBJ1-2 TRBV24-1 NA 14 CATSDYYQSYGYTF TGTGCCACCAGTGATTACTACCAGAGCTATGGCTACACCTTC
NA TRBJ2-7 TRBV11-2 NA 14 CASSVGGGGYEQYF TGTGCCAGCAGTGTCGGAGGGGGCGGGTACGAGCAGTACTTC
few TRBJ1-5 TRBV7-9 TRBD1 15 CASSLGTAAYQPQHF TGTGCCAGCAGCTTGGGGACAGCTGCTTATCAGCCCCAGCATTTT
NA TRBJ2-1 TRBV19 NA 17 CASSTRRWAGYYNEQFF TGTGCCAGTAGTACCCGAAGGTGGGCTGGCTACTACAATGAGCAGTTCTTC
NA TRBJ2-7 TRBV6-1 NA 13 CASSETGPYEQYF TGTGCCAGCAGTGAGACAGGCCCCTACGAGCAGTACTTC
NA TRBJ2-1 TRBV4-1 NA 14 CASSHYGENNEQFF TGCGCCAGCAGCCATTACGGGGAAAACAATGAGCAGTTCTTC
NA TRBJ2-3 TRBV5-1 TRBD2 17 CASSLRGRGALTDTQYF TGCGCCAGCAGCTTGAGAGGGCGGGGGGCCCTCACAGATACGCAGTATTTT